This paragraph reports one TCR beta chain. The data derive from a study of Ad26.COV2.S vaccination and SARS-CoV-2 variants. Libraries were prepared by immunoSEQ multiplex PCR; TCRdb keeps only in-frame clonotypes and omits some of them. Among hundreds of thousands of clones listed, about 85% were seen once. The CDR3 totals 13 residues. CDR1 is SGHNT, CDR2 YENEEA, per germline. The V and J ends lost 1 base and 5 bases respectively, with 8 bases between them. Sample treatment: some 20 received Ad26.COV2.S at low or high dose, single or two shots; 5 received placebo; per-sample allocation not given. On day 63 after the first injection, vaccine and placebo recipients gave samples.

The chain links TRBV11-3 to TRBJ2-5; D is undetermined. Sequencing was performed on peripheral blood, taken in a trial of Ad26.COV2.S vaccine versus placebo. The TCR comes from a person aged 18-65 years who received the Ad26.COV2.S COVID-19 vaccine or a placebo. CDR3 DNA: TGTGCCAGCAGCTTAGGGCCTGGGGAGACCCAGTACTTC. Encoded protein: CASSLGPGETQYF.